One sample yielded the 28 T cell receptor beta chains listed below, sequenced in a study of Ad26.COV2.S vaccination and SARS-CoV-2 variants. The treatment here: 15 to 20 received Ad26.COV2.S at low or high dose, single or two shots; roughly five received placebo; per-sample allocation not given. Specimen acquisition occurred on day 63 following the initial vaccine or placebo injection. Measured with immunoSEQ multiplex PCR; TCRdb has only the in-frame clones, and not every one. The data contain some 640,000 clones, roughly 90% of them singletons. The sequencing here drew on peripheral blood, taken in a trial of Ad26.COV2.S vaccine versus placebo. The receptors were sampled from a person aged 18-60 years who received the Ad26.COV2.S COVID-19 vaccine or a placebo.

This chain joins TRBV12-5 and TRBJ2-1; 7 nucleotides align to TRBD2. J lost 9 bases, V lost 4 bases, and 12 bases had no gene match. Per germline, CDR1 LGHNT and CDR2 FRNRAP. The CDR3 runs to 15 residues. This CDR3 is CASGSGLVVLGEQFF. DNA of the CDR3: TGTGCTAGTGGTTCCGGACTAGTTGTGCTCGGTGAGCAGTTCTTC.

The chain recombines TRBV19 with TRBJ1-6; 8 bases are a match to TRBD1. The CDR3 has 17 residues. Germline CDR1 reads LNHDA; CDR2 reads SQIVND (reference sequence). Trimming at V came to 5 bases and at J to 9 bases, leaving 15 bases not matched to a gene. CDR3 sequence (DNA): TGTGCCAGTAGTGCTCGCCCTTTCGGGGGACAGGTTTCACCCCTCCACTTT. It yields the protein CASSARPFGGQVSPLHF. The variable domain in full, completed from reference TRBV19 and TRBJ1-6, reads DGGITQSPKYLFRKEGQNVTLSCEQNLNHDAMYWYRQDPGQGLRLIYYSQIVNDFQKGDIAEGYSVSREKKESFPLTVTSAQKNPTAFYLCASSARPFGGQVSPLHFGNGTRLTVT.

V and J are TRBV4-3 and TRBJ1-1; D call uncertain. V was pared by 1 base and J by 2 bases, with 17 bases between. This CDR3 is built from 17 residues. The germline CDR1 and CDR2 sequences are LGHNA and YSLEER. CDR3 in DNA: TGCGCCAGCAGCCAAGGGGAGGGCCGATCCTTAAACACTGAAGCTTTCTTT. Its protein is CASSQGEGRSLNTEAFF.

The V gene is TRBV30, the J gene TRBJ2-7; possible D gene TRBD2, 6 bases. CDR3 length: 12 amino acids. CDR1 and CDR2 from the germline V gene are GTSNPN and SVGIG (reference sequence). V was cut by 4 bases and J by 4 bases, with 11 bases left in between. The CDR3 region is CAWKDSGYEQYF. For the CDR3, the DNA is TGTGCCTGGAAGGATAGCGGTTACGAGCAGTACTTC.

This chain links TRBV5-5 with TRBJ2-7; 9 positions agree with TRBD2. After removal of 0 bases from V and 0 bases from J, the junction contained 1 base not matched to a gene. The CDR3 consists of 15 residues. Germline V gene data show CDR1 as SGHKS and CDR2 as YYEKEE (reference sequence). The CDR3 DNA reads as TGTGCCAGCAGCTTGGGACTAGCGGACTCCTACGAGCAGTACTTC. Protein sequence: CASSLGLADSYEQYF.

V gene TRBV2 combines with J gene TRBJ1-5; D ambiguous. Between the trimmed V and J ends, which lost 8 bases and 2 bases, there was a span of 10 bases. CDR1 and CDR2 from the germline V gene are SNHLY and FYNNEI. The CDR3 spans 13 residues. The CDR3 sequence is CASSTIGNQPQHF. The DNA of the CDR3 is TGTGCCAGCTCGACCATAGGCAATCAGCCCCAGCATTTT.

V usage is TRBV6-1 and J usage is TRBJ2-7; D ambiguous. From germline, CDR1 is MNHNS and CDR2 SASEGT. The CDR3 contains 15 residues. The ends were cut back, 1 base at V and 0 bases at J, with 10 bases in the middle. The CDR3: CASSEGQANSYEQYF. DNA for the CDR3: TGTGCCAGCAGTGAAGGGCAGGCGAACTCCTACGAGCAGTACTTC.

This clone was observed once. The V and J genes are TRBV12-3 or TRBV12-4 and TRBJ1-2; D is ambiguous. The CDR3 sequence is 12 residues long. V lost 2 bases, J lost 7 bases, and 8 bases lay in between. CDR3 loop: CASSLMGSGYTF. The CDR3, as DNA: TGTGCCAGCAGTTTAATGGGCTCTGGCTACACCTTC.

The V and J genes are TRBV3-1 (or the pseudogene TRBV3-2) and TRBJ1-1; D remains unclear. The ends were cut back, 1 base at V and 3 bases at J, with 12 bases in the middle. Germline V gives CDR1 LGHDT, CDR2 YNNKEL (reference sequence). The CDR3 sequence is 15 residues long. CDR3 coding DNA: TGTGCCAGCAGCCAAGGCATAGGGAAGGACACTGAAGCTTTCTTT. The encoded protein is CASSQGIGKDTEAFF.

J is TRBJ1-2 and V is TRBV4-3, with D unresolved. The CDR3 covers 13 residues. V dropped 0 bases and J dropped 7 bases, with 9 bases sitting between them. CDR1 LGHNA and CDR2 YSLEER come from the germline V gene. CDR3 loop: CASSQDRFGGYTF. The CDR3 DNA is TGCGCCAGCAGCCAAGATCGTTTTGGTGGCTACACCTTC.

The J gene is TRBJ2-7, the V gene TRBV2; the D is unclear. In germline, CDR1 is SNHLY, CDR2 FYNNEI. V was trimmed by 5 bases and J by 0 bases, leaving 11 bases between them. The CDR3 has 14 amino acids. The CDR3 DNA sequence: TGTGCCAGCAGTAAGGACGAGAGCTCCTACGAGCAGTACTTC. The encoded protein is CASSKDESSYEQYF.

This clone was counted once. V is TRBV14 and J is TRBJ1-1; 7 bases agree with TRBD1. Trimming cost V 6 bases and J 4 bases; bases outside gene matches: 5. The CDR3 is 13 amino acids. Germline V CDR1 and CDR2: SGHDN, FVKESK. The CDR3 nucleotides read TGTGCCAGCAGACCGACAGGGAGCACTGAAGCTTTCTTT. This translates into CASRPTGSTEAFF.

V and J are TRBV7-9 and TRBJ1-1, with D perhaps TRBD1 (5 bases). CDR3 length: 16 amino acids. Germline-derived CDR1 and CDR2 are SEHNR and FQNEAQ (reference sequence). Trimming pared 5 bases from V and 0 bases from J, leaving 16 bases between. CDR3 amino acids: CASSPTRTLMNTEAFF. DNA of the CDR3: TGTGCCAGCAGCCCCACTAGGACACTTATGAACACTGAAGCTTTCTTT.

Here the CDR3 reads CASSPRGTTGELFF. The CDR3 region has the DNA TGTGCCAGCAGCCCCCGGGGCACGACCGGGGAGCTGTTTTTT. The V call is TRBV11-2, the J call TRBJ2-2, with D possibly called TRBD1 or TRBD2 (5 bases each). CDR1 and CDR2 from the germline V gene are SGHAT and FQNNGV. With 5 bases removed from V and 5 bases from J, the gap between germline ends came to 12 bases. The CDR3 loop spans 14 amino acids.

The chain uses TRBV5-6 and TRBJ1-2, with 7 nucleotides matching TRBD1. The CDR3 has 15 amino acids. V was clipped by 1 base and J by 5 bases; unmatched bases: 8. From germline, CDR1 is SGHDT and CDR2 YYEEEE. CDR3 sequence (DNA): TGTGCCAGCAGCTTGACAGGGGAAGGACCTTATGGCTACACCTTC. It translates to CASSLTGEGPYGYTF.

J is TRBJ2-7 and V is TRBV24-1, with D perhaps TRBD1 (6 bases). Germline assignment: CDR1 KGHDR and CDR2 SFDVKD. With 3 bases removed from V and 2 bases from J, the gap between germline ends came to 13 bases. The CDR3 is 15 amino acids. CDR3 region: CATSDPKGGAYEQYF. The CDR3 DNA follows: TGTGCCACCAGTGATCCTAAAGGGGGAGCCTACGAGCAGTACTTC.

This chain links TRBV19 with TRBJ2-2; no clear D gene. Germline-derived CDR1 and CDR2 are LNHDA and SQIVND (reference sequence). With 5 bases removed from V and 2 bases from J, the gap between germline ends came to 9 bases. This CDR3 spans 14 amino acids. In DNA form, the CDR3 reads TGTGCCAGTAGTGCAAACACCAACACCGGGGAGCTGTTTTTT. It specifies CASSANTNTGELFF.

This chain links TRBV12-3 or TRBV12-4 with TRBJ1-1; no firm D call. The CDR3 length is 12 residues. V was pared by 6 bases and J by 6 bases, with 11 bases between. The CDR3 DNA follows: TGTGCCAGCAGCCTCCGAGGGTCTGAAGCTTTCTTT. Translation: CASSLRGSEAFF.

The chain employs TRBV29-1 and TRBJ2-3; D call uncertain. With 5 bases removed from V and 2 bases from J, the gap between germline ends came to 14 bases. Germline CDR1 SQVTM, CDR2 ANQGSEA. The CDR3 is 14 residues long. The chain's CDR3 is CSVPLAVLTDTQYF. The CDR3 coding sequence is TGCAGCGTTCCCCTGGCGGTGCTCACAGATACGCAGTATTTT.

CDR3 DNA: TGCAGTGCTTGGATTAATGAAAAACTGTTTTTT. Residues: CSAWINEKLFF. The J gene is TRBJ1-4, the V gene TRBV20-1; D is uncertain. The CDR3 covers 11 residues. V lost 5 bases and J lost 4, with 5 bases in between. Germline V gene lookup returns CDR1 DFQATT and CDR2 SNEGSKA (reference sequence).

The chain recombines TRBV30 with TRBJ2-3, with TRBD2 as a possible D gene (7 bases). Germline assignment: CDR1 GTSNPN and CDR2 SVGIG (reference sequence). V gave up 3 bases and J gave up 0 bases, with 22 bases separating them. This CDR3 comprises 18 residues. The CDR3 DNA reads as TGTGCCTGGAGAGGGGGACTAACAATTAACCCTAGCACAGATACGCAGTATTTT. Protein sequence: CAWRGGLTINPSTDTQYF. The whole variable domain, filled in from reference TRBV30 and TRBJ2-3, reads SQTIHQWPATLVQPVGSPLSLECTVEGTSNPNLYWYRQAAGRGLQLLFYSVGIGQISSEVPQNLSASRPQDRQFILSSKKLLLSDSGFYLCAWRGGLTINPSTDTQYFGPGTRLTVL.

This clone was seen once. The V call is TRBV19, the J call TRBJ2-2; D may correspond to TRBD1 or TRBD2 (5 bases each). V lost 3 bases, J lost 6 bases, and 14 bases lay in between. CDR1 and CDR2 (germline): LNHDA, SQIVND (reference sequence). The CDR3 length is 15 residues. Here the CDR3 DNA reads TGTGCCAGTAGTATTCAGGGTTCCGGGGCCGGGGAGCTGTTTTTT. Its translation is CASSIQGSGAGELFF.

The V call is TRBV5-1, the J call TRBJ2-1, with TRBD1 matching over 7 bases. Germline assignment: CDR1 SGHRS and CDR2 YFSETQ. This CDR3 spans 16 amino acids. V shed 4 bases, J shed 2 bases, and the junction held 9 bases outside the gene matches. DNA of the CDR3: TGCGCCAGCAGCCCTGGGGGACAGAGGCCCTACAATGAGCAGTTCTTC. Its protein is CASSPGGQRPYNEQFF.

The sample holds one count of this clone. This CDR3 reads CASSVVSGGFNEQFF. CDR3 sequence (DNA): TGTGCCAGCAGCGTAGTTAGCGGGGGATTCAATGAGCAGTTCTTC. The rearrangement links TRBV9 to TRBJ2-1, with TRBD2 matching over 9 bases. The CDR3 is 15 amino acids. V was clipped by 0 bases and J by 6 bases; unmatched bases: 4. Germline-derived CDR1 and CDR2 are SGDLS and YYNGEE.

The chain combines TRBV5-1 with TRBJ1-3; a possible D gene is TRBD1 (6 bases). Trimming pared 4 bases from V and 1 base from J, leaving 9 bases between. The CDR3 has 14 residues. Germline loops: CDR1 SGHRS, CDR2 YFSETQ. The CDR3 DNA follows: TGCGCCAGCAGCCCAGGGGAATCTGGAAACACCATATATTTT. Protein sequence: CASSPGESGNTIYF.

In DNA form, the CDR3 reads TGTGCCAGCAGCTTTGGGAGTTCGGGACAGGCCTCCTACGAGCAGTACTTC. It is translated as CASSFGSSGQASYEQYF. V is TRBV7-2 and J is TRBJ2-7, with 8 nucleotides matching TRBD1. The V segment lost 3 bases and the J segment 0 bases; nucleotides outside the gene matches: 10. This CDR3 is 17 amino acids long. Germline V gene sequence: CDR1 SGHTA, CDR2 FQGNSA.

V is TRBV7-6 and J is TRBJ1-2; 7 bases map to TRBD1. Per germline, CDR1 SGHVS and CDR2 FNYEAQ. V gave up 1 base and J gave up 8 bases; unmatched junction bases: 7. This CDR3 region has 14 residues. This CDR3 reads CASSLERTGDGYTF. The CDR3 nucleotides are TGTGCCAGCAGCTTAGAGAGAACAGGGGACGGCTACACCTTC.

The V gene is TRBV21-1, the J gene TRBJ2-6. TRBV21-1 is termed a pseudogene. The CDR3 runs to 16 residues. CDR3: CASSVRGGSGANVLTF. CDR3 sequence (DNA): TGTGCCAGCAGCGTGAGGGGTGGCTCTGGGGCCAACGTCCTGACTTTC.